Each of the 21 T cell receptor beta chains below was sequenced from the same sample in a study of blood T cell repertoires in COVID-19. Some clones are missing from TCRdb's copy, which holds only in-frame ones; the method was immunoSEQ multiplex PCR. The sample holds about 200,000 clones, 84% seen once. The material sequenced was peripheral blood. These receptors were collected from a human donor in a cohort sampled during active COVID-19.

This clone was found once. The V gene is TRBV6-1, the J gene TRBJ2-1; TRBD1 agrees at 8 bases. V lost 1 base, J lost 15 bases, and 8 bases stayed unmatched. CDR3 length equals 13 residues. From germline, CDR1 is MNHNS and CDR2 SASEGT. As DNA, the CDR3 is TGTGCCAGCAGTGAAGTGGGCGAGACAGGGGCGTTCTTC. As protein: CASSEVGETGAFF.

The CDR3 loop is CASSENRGINSPLHF. As DNA, the CDR3 is TGTGCCAGCAGTGAAAACAGGGGTATTAATTCACCCCTCCACTTT. The genes are TRBV25-1 and TRBJ1-6, with TRBD1 matching over 7 bases. This CDR3 has 15 amino acids. V shed 2 bases, J shed 6 bases, and the junction held 4 bases outside the gene matches. CDR1 is MGHDK and CDR2 is SYGVNS in the germline V gene.

The chain carries TRBV5-1 and TRBJ2-7; TRBD2 matches 10 bases. Unmatched junction bases numbered 5, after V lost 4 bases and J lost 1 base. Germline CDR1 reads SGHRS; CDR2 reads YFSETQ. This CDR3 comprises 15 residues. The CDR3, as DNA: TGCGCCAGCAGCAAAGGGACTAGCGCTTCCTACGAGCAGTACTTC. It translates to CASSKGTSASYEQYF.

V gene TRBV7-9 combines with J gene TRBJ2-2, with 7 bases identical to TRBD2. CDR3 length equals 14 residues. Germline V gene data show CDR1 as SEHNR and CDR2 as FQNEAQ (reference sequence). The V gene end was trimmed by 6 bases and the J gene end by 4 bases; junction bases not matched to a gene: 5. CDR3 residues: CASSPSGSTGELFF. The CDR3, as DNA: TGTGCCAGCAGTCCTAGCGGAAGCACCGGGGAGCTGTTTTTT.

A few counts support this clone. V and J are TRBV19 and TRBJ1-6; D not resolved. Germline assignment: CDR1 LNHDA and CDR2 SQIVND (reference sequence). V was cut by 6 bases and J by 7 bases, with 7 bases left in between. The CDR3 loop spans 12 amino acids. Here the CDR3 reads CASSETNSPLHF. CDR3 sequence (DNA): TGTGCCAGTAGCGAAACAAATTCACCCCTCCACTTT.

This chain uses TRBV7-2 with TRBJ1-1; possibly TRBD1 for D (6 bases). Germline loops: CDR1 SGHTA, CDR2 FQGNSA. The CDR3 is made up of 15 amino acids. V was pared by 1 base and J by 1 base, with 10 bases between. The CDR3 bases are TGTGCCAGCAGCTTAGTCCCCAGGGGGAACACTGAAGCTTTCTTT. It encodes CASSLVPRGNTEAFF. Using reference TRBV7-2 and TRBJ1-1 for the parts outside the CDR3, the full variable domain is GAGVSQSPSNKVTEKGKDVELRCDPISGHTALYWYRQSLGQGLEFLIYFQGNSAPDKSGLPSDRFSAERTGGSVSTLTIQRTQQEDSAVYLCASSLVPRGNTEAFFGQGTRLTVV.

V usage is TRBV6-2 or TRBV6-3 and J usage is TRBJ1-2; TRBD1 agrees at 11 bases. J lost 8 bases, V lost 5 bases, and 1 base had no gene match. The CDR3 contains 12 residues. CDR1 is MNHEY, CDR2 SVGEGT, per germline. In DNA form, the CDR3 reads TGTGCCAGCAGTCGGACAGGGGGCGGCTACACCTTC. It specifies CASSRTGGGYTF.

A few counts support this clone. The chain is built from TRBV7-8 and TRBJ2-4, with D perhaps matching TRBD2 (5 bases). Germline values: CDR1 SGHVS, CDR2 FQNEAQ. This CDR3 is 16 amino acids long. The V and J ends lost 5 bases and 9 bases respectively, with 23 bases between them. The CDR3 protein is CASSHTERRAKSIQYF. The CDR3 nucleotides are TGTGCCAGCAGCCACACCGAGAGGCGGGCGAAGAGCATTCAGTACTTC.

J is TRBJ2-3 and V is TRBV12-3 or TRBV12-4; D gene uncertain. With 8 bases removed from V and 0 bases from J, the gap between germline ends came to 6 bases. The CDR3 contains 12 residues. The CDR3 here is CASAGSTDTQYF. The CDR3 DNA sequence: TGTGCCAGCGCCGGTAGCACAGATACGCAGTATTTT.

In its sample, this clone was seen once. The chain carries TRBV15 and TRBJ1-1; TRBD1 matches at 9 bases. The CDR3 totals 15 residues. Trimming removed 3 bases from V and 2 bases from J; junction bases left unmatched: 4. CDR1 and CDR2 from the germline V gene are LNHNV and YYDKDF (reference sequence). The CDR3 DNA follows: TGTGCCACCAGCAGCTGGACAGGGGCAAACACTGAAGCTTTCTTT. Translation: CATSSWTGANTEAFF.

The chain joins TRBV11-2 to TRBJ2-2; 11 bases agree with TRBD1. This CDR3 region has 16 residues. With 5 bases clipped from V and 6 bases from J, the junction kept 8 bases outside the gene matches. Germline V gene sequence: CDR1 SGHAT, CDR2 FQNNGV. The CDR3 spells CASSRTRDRGAGELFF. The DNA of the CDR3 is TGTGCCAGCAGCCGAACCCGGGACAGGGGGGCCGGGGAGCTGTTTTTT.

This clone has only one observation. The chain uses TRBV7-9 and TRBJ2-1, with 13 bases identical to TRBD2. The CDR3 sequence is 17 residues long. Germline V gene data show CDR1 as SEHNR and CDR2 as FQNEAQ (reference sequence). V lost 5 bases and J lost 2; bases outside the gene matches: 6. The CDR3 loop is CASSPPLAGGPYNEQFF. The CDR3 DNA follows: TGTGCCAGCAGCCCACCACTAGCGGGAGGGCCCTACAATGAGCAGTTCTTC.

The CDR3 loop reads CASSKGAGQGAEGNQPQHF. The CDR3 DNA sequence: TGTGCCAGCAGCAAAGGGGCGGGACAGGGGGCGGAGGGCAATCAGCCCCAGCATTTT. The J gene is TRBJ1-5, the V gene TRBV21-1; no check of the table's D call, TRBD1, against the DNA was made. TRBV21-1 is described as a pseudogene. The CDR3 consists of 19 residues.

In its sample, this clone was seen a few times. The chain is built from TRBV11-3 and TRBJ2-5; tentative D call: TRBD1 (5 bases). This CDR3 contains 13 residues. CDR1 is SGHNT, CDR2 YENEEA, per germline. The ends were cut back, 6 bases at V and 5 bases at J, with 13 bases in the middle. CDR3 in DNA: TGTGCCAGCAGTCTCGGACGACAGGAGACCCAGTACTTC. Protein product: CASSLGRQETQYF.

This clone showed up just once. The chain joins TRBV10-2 to TRBJ2-7; 8 bases match TRBD2. The V gene end was trimmed by 10 bases and the J gene end by 6 bases; junction bases not matched to a gene: 8. CDR1 is WSHSY, CDR2 SAAADI, per germline. CDR3 length equals 12 residues. The CDR3 sequence: CATRAGGVEQYF. The DNA of the CDR3 is TGCGCCACTCGGGCGGGAGGCGTCGAGCAGTACTTC.

The chain uses TRBV5-4 and TRBJ2-5, with TRBD2 identical over 10 bases. The CDR3 runs to 15 residues. Losses at the gene ends were 1 base for V and 5 bases for J; bases not matched to a gene: 5. Germline CDR1 reads SGHNT; CDR2 reads YYREEE (reference sequence). The CDR3 sequence: CASSLLGTSVETQYF. CDR3 coding DNA: TGTGCCAGCAGCTTGTTAGGGACTAGCGTGGAGACCCAGTACTTC.

The CDR3 nucleotides are TGTGCCAGCAGCCGATTAGGAGACAGTACCTACGAGCAGTACTTC. Amino acids: CASSRLGDSTYEQYF. This chain uses TRBV7-9 with TRBJ2-7; weak D call: TRBD1 (5 bases). V gave up 5 bases and J gave up 2 bases, with 16 bases separating them. Per germline, CDR1 SEHNR and CDR2 FQNEAQ (reference sequence). The CDR3 sequence is 15 residues long.

J is TRBJ2-7 and V is TRBV29-1, with unresolved D. The V gene's germline CDR1 is SQVTM and CDR2 ANQGSEA. This CDR3 comprises 11 residues. V was shortened by 7 bases and J by 0 bases, with 7 bases between the two germline ends. The CDR3 DNA reads TGCAGCGACTTCTCCTCCTACGAGCAGTACTTC. Its protein is CSDFSSYEQYF.

The rearrangement links TRBV6-6 to TRBJ2-4; 11 bases are a match to TRBD1. Unmatched junction bases numbered 4, after V lost 6 bases and J lost 6 bases. This CDR3 has 14 amino acids. The V gene's germline CDR1 is MNHNY and CDR2 SVGAGI (reference sequence). CDR3 region: CASRTDRGRNIQYF. The CDR3 bases are TGTGCCAGCAGGACGGACAGGGGGCGAAACATTCAGTACTTC.

The chain's CDR3 is CASSRRQGSWETQYF. The CDR3 region has the DNA TGTGCCAGCAGCAGACGACAGGGATCGTGGGAGACCCAGTACTTC. V is TRBV14 and J is TRBJ2-5; 7 nucleotides agree with TRBD1. Germline-derived CDR1 and CDR2 are SGHDN and FVKESK. J was trimmed by 5 bases and V by 5 bases; bases with no gene match: 11. The CDR3 loop spans 15 amino acids.

The chain joins TRBV30 to TRBJ2-1; the D is unclear. The germline gives CDR1 GTSNPN, CDR2 SVGIG (reference sequence). This CDR3 contains 13 residues. V lost 4 bases and J lost 7, with 14 bases in between. In DNA, the CDR3 is TGTGCCTGGATGTACAGTGATAGGAATGAGCAGTTCTTC. As protein: CAWMYSDRNEQFF.